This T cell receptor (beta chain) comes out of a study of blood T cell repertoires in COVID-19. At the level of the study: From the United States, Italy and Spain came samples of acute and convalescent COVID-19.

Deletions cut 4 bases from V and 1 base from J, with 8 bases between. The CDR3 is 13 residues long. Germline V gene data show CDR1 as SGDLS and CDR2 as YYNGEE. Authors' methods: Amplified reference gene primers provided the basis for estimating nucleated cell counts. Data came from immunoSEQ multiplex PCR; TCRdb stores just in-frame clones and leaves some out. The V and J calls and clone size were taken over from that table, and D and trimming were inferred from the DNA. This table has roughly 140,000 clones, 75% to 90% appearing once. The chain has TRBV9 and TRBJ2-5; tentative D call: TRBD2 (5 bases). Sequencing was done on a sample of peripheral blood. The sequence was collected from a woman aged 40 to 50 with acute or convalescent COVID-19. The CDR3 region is CASSFTSQETQYF. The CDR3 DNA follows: TGTGCCAGCAGCTTCACTAGCCAAGAGACCCAGTACTTC. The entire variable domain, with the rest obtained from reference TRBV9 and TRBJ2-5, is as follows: DSGVTQTPKHLITATGQRVTLRCSPRSGDLSVYWYQQSLDQGLQFLIQYYNGEERAKGNILERFSAQQFPDLHSELNLSSLELGDSALYFCASSFTSQETQYFGPGTRLLVL.